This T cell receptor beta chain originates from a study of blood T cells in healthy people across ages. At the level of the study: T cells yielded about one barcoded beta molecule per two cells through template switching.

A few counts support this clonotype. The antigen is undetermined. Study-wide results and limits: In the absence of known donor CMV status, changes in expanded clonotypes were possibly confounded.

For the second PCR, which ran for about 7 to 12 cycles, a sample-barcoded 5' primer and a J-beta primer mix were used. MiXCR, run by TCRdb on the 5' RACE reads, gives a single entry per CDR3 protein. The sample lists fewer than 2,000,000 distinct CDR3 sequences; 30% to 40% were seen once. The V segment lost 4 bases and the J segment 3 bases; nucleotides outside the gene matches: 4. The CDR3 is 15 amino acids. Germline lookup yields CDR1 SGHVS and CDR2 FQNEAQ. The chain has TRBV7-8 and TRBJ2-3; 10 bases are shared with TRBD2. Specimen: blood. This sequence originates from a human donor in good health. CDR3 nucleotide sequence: TGTGCCAGCAGCTCACTAGCGGGGACTACAGATACGCAGTATTTT. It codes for CASSSLAGTTDTQYF.